The 10 T cell receptor beta chains listed next were all sequenced from one sample in a study of T cells in Graves' hyperthyroidism and ophthalmopathy. Amplification of TCR beta CDR3 regions was performed using RNA transcripts as template. TCR CDR3 regions were first amplified by RT-PCR with HTBI primers. TCRdb reanalysed the multiplex PCR reads using MiXCR and keeps one entry per CDR3 protein. The data show around 440,000 distinct CDR3 sequences, around 14% seen once. The sample taken for sequencing was blood. These TCRs come from a woman younger than 35 with Graves' hyperthyroidism.

The sample holds a few counts of this clonotype. J is TRBJ2-2 and V is TRBV19; D is undetermined. The V gene's germline CDR1 is LNHDA and CDR2 SQIVND (reference sequence). The CDR3 runs to 14 residues. V gave up 3 bases and J gave up 4 bases, with 9 bases separating them. The CDR3 coding sequence is TGTGCCAGTAGTATTAGGCCCAGCACCGGGGAGCTGTTTTTT. This translates into CASSIRPSTGELFF.

In this sample, this clonotype turned up a few times. This rearrangement joins TRBV6-5 to TRBJ2-1; the D is unclear. CDR1 is MNHEY, CDR2 SVGAGI, per germline. V was pared by 0 bases and J by 6 bases, with 6 bases between. CDR3 size: 13 residues. CDR3 amino acids: CASSYSRSNEQFF. CDR3 coding DNA: TGTGCCAGCAGTTACTCTCGAAGCAATGAGCAGTTCTTC.

This clonotype was observed many times. This chain connects TRBV12-3 or TRBV12-4 to TRBJ2-7; D perhaps matches TRBD2 (6 bases). There are 14 residues in the CDR3. Trimming removed 3 bases from V and 1 base from J, with 10 bases in between. Here the CDR3 DNA reads TGTGCCAGCAGTTTCCGGGGAGGATCCTACGAGCAGTACTTC. Its protein is CASSFRGGSYEQYF.

This clonotype was picked up many times. In DNA, the CDR3 is TGTGCCAGCAGCCCGGACAGGAAGTTGGGAGAAGCTTTCTTT. It encodes CASSPDRKLGEAFF. The rearrangement links TRBV6-1 to TRBJ1-1; 7 bases fit TRBD1. V gave up 6 bases and J gave up 8 bases; unmatched junction bases: 12. Germline-derived CDR1 and CDR2 are MNHNS and SASEGT. This CDR3 comprises 14 residues.

Details on this clonotype: A read error is possible here, since a much larger clone lies one base away. The rearrangement uses TRBV5-4 and TRBJ1-1; 8 bases align to TRBD1. The CDR3 has 15 residues. The V gene end was trimmed by 5 bases and the J gene end by 0 bases; junction bases not matched to a gene: 6. Germline assignment: CDR1 SGHNT and CDR2 YYREEE (reference sequence). The CDR3 sequence is CASSYLGQVNTEAFF. DNA of the CDR3: TGTGCCAGCAGTTACTTGGGACAGGTGAACACTGAAGCTTTCTTT.

This clonotype was observed at least ten times. V usage is TRBV28 and J usage is TRBJ1-1; 7 bases fit TRBD1. Unmatched junction bases numbered 7, after V lost 5 bases and J lost 1 base. The CDR3 consists of 15 residues. Germline V CDR1 and CDR2: MDHEN, SYDVKM. The CDR3 nucleotides read TGTGCCAGCAGTCCCCCCCGGACAGGGAACACTGAAGCTTTCTTT. Amino acids: CASSPPRTGNTEAFF.

There are many counts of this clonotype. The chain couples TRBV27 to TRBJ2-7; D may be TRBD2 (5 bases). This CDR3 spans 16 amino acids. Germline-derived CDR1 and CDR2 are MNHEY and SMNVEV (reference sequence). V was trimmed by 6 bases and J by 0 bases, leaving 18 bases between them. The CDR3 sequence is CASSRGPTLSSYEQYF. DNA for the CDR3: TGTGCCAGCAGCAGAGGGCCCACATTAAGCTCCTACGAGCAGTACTTC.

The J gene is TRBJ2-1, the V gene TRBV29-1; D unclear. The CDR3 spans 13 residues. Trimming removed 7 bases at V and 2 bases at J, with 12 bases between. Germline V gives CDR1 SQVTM, CDR2 ANQGSEA. CDR3 in DNA: TGCAGCGCCGTCAAATTGACCTACAATGAGCAGTTCTTC. It translates to CSAVKLTYNEQFF.

V usage is TRBV29-1 and J usage is TRBJ2-2; the D gene could be TRBD1 or TRBD2 (5 bases each). CDR3 length: 14 residues. Per germline, CDR1 SQVTM and CDR2 ANQGSEA. Trimming took 4 bases from V and 6 from J, leaving 15 bases between them. CDR3 bases: TGCAGCGTTGTCCGGGGCGGAAAGGCCGGGGAGCTGTTTTTT. The encoded protein is CSVVRGGKAGELFF.

This clonotype was detected many times. This chain joins TRBV6-1 and TRBJ2-1; 9 nucleotides align to TRBD1. With 6 bases clipped from V and 7 bases from J, the junction kept 13 bases outside the gene matches. The CDR3 is 16 amino acids. Germline CDR1 and CDR2: MNHNS and SASEGT. CDR3 in amino acids: CASSQIQGAHVNEQFF. Here the CDR3 DNA reads TGTGCCAGCAGCCAGATACAGGGGGCCCATGTGAATGAGCAGTTCTTC.